One sample yielded the 16 T cell receptor beta chains listed below, sequenced in a study of blood T cell repertoires in COVID-19. Produced via immunoSEQ multiplex PCR; TCRdb's table is partial and in-frame only. The profile covers approximately 230,000 clones, with around 86% appearing a single time and roughly 15% taken by the ten largest. The specimen was PBMCs or T cells enriched from blood (not recorded which). All receptors derive from a man aged 18 to 29 who had recovered from COVID-19.

The chain has TRBV11-3 and TRBJ1-4; 8 positions agree with TRBD1. The trim removed 5 bases at V and 2 bases at J, leaving 4 bases unmatched. This CDR3 is built from 15 residues. CDR1 is SGHNT and CDR2 is YENEEA in the germline V gene. This CDR3 is CASSHGQGTNEKLFF. As DNA, the CDR3 is TGTGCCAGCAGCCACGGACAGGGCACTAATGAAAAACTGTTTTTT.

V and J are TRBV10-3 and TRBJ1-5, with 7 bases lining up with TRBD1. The germline V gene encodes CDR1 ENHRY and CDR2 SYGVKD. This CDR3 contains 15 residues. V lost 2 bases to trimming and J lost 5 bases; unmatched junction nucleotides: 6. The CDR3 nucleotides read TGTGCCATCAGTGAGGGGACAGCTAACTATCAGCCCCAGCATTTT. Encoded protein: CAISEGTANYQPQHF.

This clone has just a few counts. This chain uses TRBV4-1 with TRBJ1-2; 7 bases match TRBD1. V was pared by 1 base and J by 3 bases, with 5 bases of the junction left unmatched. Germline assignment: CDR1 MGHRA and CDR2 YSYEKL. This CDR3 region has 15 residues. Here the CDR3 DNA reads TGCGCCAGCAGCCAAGGCCCGGGACAGCACTATGGCTACACCTTC. As protein: CASSQGPGQHYGYTF.

The chain combines TRBV6-5 with TRBJ1-1; no definite D call. V dropped 6 bases and J dropped 5 bases, with 7 bases sitting between them. Germline values: CDR1 MNHEY, CDR2 SVGAGI. The CDR3 totals 11 residues. As DNA, the CDR3 is TGTGCCAGCAGACTCGAAACTGAAGCTTTCTTT. It codes for CASRLETEAFF.

V gene TRBV5-1 combines with J gene TRBJ2-1; tentative D call: TRBD1 (6 bases). The CDR3 has 15 amino acids. Trimming cost V 2 bases and J 5 bases, with 14 bases left between them. The V gene's germline CDR1 is SGHRS and CDR2 YFSETQ. The CDR3 reads CASSFFGQTDNEQFF. The DNA for the CDR3 is TGCGCCAGCAGCTTCTTTGGACAGACAGACAATGAGCAGTTCTTC.

The chain joins TRBV5-6 to TRBJ1-5; D not resolved. The CDR3 spans 12 residues. Germline-derived CDR1 and CDR2 are SGHDT and YYEEEE. The germline V and J ends were trimmed by 1 base and 5 bases, with 4 bases remaining between them. The CDR3 DNA reads as TGTGCCAGCAGCTTGCTTGATCAGCCCCAGCATTTT. Translating it yields CASSLLDQPQHF.

The V gene is TRBV7-9, the J gene TRBJ1-3; 8 bases map to TRBD1. Per the germline V gene, CDR1 is SEHNR and CDR2 is FQNEAQ (reference sequence). The V and J ends lost 3 bases and 8 bases, in that order; junction bases with no gene match: 6. CDR3 length: 14 amino acids. This CDR3 reads CASSLTGEVDTIYF. The CDR3 DNA is TGTGCCAGCAGCTTGACAGGGGAGGTAGACACCATATATTTT.

The rearrangement uses TRBV7-8 and TRBJ2-5, with 8 bases aligning to TRBD1. Germline assignment: CDR1 SGHVS and CDR2 FQNEAQ. CDR3 length: 14 residues. J gave up 1 base and V 7 bases, and 5 bases lay outside the gene matches. CDR3 sequence (DNA): TGTGCCAGCACCAGGGGGCGCGCCCAAGAGACCCAGTACTTC. Protein sequence: CASTRGRAQETQYF. Combining the CDR3 with reference TRBV7-8 and TRBJ2-5 gives the whole variable domain GAGVSQSPRYKVAKRGQDVALRCDPISGHVSLFWYQQALGQGPEFLTYFQNEAQLDKSGLPSDRFFAERPEGSVSTLKIQRTQQEDSAVYLCASTRGRAQETQYFGPGTRLLVL.

The chain carries TRBV4-1 and TRBJ1-1, with TRBD1 as a possible D gene (6 bases). V was cut by 1 base and J by 7 bases, with 16 bases left in between. The CDR3 totals 15 residues. Looked up from germline, CDR1 is MGHRA and CDR2 is YSYEKL. The chain's CDR3 is CASSQGNRVIGEAFF. CDR3 DNA: TGCGCCAGCAGCCAAGGGAACAGGGTGATTGGTGAAGCTTTCTTT.

This chain links TRBV4-1 with TRBJ2-7, with a possible D match to TRBD2 (6 bases). Trimming shortened V by 1 base and J by 0 bases, and 13 bases separated the two germline ends. Germline V gives CDR1 MGHRA, CDR2 YSYEKL. The CDR3 covers 16 residues. The CDR3 loop is CASSQAPSAYSYEQYF. Here the CDR3 DNA reads TGCGCCAGCAGCCAAGCCCCTAGCGCCTACTCCTACGAGCAGTACTTC.

The chain employs TRBV7-2 and TRBJ2-7; TRBD1 matches at 7 bases. The trim removed 5 bases at V and 7 bases at J, leaving 17 bases unmatched. Germline loops: CDR1 SGHTA, CDR2 FQGNSA. CDR3 length: 16 amino acids. CDR3 sequence (DNA): TGTGCCAGCAGCCCACAACTAGGGGGCGCATCGCAGGAGCAGTACTTC. Residues: CASSPQLGGASQEQYF.

This clone occurred once. The genes are TRBV5-1 and TRBJ2-7; TRBD1 agrees at 10 bases. The CDR3 has 15 amino acids. Losses at the gene ends were 3 bases for V and 5 bases for J; bases not matched to a gene: 8. Germline V gene data show CDR1 as SGHRS and CDR2 as YFSETQ. The CDR3: CASSSLPGQGNEQYF. In DNA, the CDR3 is TGCGCCAGCAGCTCGCTTCCGGGACAGGGGAACGAGCAGTACTTC.

J is TRBJ2-2 and V is TRBV3-1 (or the pseudogene TRBV3-2); 8 positions agree with TRBD1. The CDR3 contains 15 residues. Germline V CDR1 and CDR2: LGHDT, YNNKEL (reference sequence). V lost 5 bases to trimming and J lost 7 bases; unmatched junction nucleotides: 9. The CDR3 is CASSKGQGASGELFF. In nucleotides, the CDR3 is TGTGCCAGCAGCAAGGGGCAGGGGGCAAGCGGGGAGCTGTTTTTT.

A word on this clone: Other DNA sequences in the same sample also yield this CDR3. The V call is TRBV19, the J call TRBJ2-1; D gene ambiguous. In germline, CDR1 is LNHDA, CDR2 SQIVND (reference sequence). Between the trimmed V and J ends, which lost 3 bases and 4 bases, there was a span of 7 bases. The CDR3 sequence is 13 residues long. DNA of the CDR3: TGTGCCAGTAGTATCCTATTATACAATGAGCAGTTCTTC. Its protein product is CASSILLYNEQFF.

The gene calls are TRBV7-3 and TRBJ2-3; 9 bases line up with TRBD2. The CDR3 has 16 amino acids. Germline CDR1 reads SGHTA; CDR2 reads FQGTGA. V lost 2 bases and J lost 0; bases outside the gene matches: 3. DNA of the CDR3: TGTGCCAGCAGCTTAGGGCTAGCGGGAAGCACAGATACGCAGTATTTT. This codes for CASSLGLAGSTDTQYF. Drawing the rest from reference TRBV7-3 and TRBJ2-3, the complete variable domain is GAGVSQTPSNKVTEKGKYVELRCDPISGHTALYWYRQSLGQGPEFLIYFQGTGAADDSGLPNDRFFAVRPEGSVSTLKIQRTERGDSAVYLCASSLGLAGSTDTQYFGPGTRLTVL.

This sequence joins TRBV9 and TRBJ2-1, with 12 bases aligning to TRBD2. CDR1 SGDLS and CDR2 YYNGEE come from the germline V gene. V was pared by 3 bases and J by 2 bases, with 3 bases of the junction left unmatched. The CDR3 is 16 amino acids. CDR3 sequence: CASSGWTSGTYNEQFF. CDR3 coding DNA: TGTGCCAGCAGCGGATGGACTAGCGGGACCTACAATGAGCAGTTCTTC. The entire variable domain, with the rest obtained from reference TRBV9 and TRBJ2-1, is as follows: DSGVTQTPKHLITATGQRVTLRCSPRSGDLSVYWYQQSLDQGLQFLIQYYNGEERAKGNILERFSAQQFPDLHSELNLSSLELGDSALYFCASSGWTSGTYNEQFFGPGTRLTVL.